A single sample is the source of the 22 T cell receptor beta chains below, sequenced in a study of cytomegalovirus exposure and HLA in healthy donors. 13 Jbeta primers and 60 Vbeta primers were used for the PCR. The assay was immunoSEQ multiplex PCR, and TCRdb's table has in-frame clones only and misses some. The table includes 150,000 to 200,000 clones, roughly 80% detected once. The sequenced sample consisted of PBMCs. The receptors derive from a female donor in good health and CMV-seronegative.

This clone was found a few times. The chain uses TRBV13 and TRBJ1-1; no clear D gene. Germline V gene lookup returns CDR1 PRHDT and CDR2 FYEKMQ (reference sequence). The CDR3 has 16 residues. Between the trimmed V and J ends, which lost 2 bases and 0 bases, there was a span of 13 bases. The CDR3 DNA follows: TGTGCCAGCAGCTTAAGGCGGAGCCCCGTGAACACTGAAGCTTTCTTT. Its protein product is CASSLRRSPVNTEAFF.

The chain is built from TRBV7-9 and TRBJ2-3, with unresolved D. The CDR3 consists of 12 residues. From germline, CDR1 is SEHNR and CDR2 FQNEAQ (reference sequence). V shed 5 bases and J shed 2 bases, with 5 bases lying between them. The CDR3 region is CASSLYTDTQYF. CDR3 nucleotide sequence: TGTGCCAGCAGCCTTTACACAGATACGCAGTATTTT.

The chain recombines TRBV7-3 with TRBJ2-3; D is perhaps TRBD2 (5 bases). Trimming removed 5 bases from V and 6 bases from J, with 9 bases in between. Germline CDR1 reads SGHTA; CDR2 reads FQGTGA. This CDR3 region has 12 residues. CDR3 region: CASSPDYDTQYF. CDR3 sequence (DNA): TGTGCCAGCAGCCCTGACTATGATACGCAGTATTTT.

This clone was observed once. The chain is built from TRBV5-4 and TRBJ2-1, with D possibly being TRBD2 (6 bases). This CDR3 region has 14 residues. Germline loops: CDR1 SGHNT, CDR2 YYREEE (reference sequence). V was clipped by 3 bases and J by 5 bases, with 12 bases between them. The CDR3: CASSSPTGDNEQFF. For the CDR3, the DNA is TGTGCCAGCAGCTCCCCAACGGGGGACAATGAGCAGTTCTTC.

This chain connects TRBV6-1 to TRBJ2-3; D not resolved. With 4 bases removed from V and 0 bases from J, the gap between germline ends came to 11 bases. The CDR3 has 15 residues. Germline-derived CDR1 and CDR2 are MNHNS and SASEGT. CDR3 coding DNA: TGTGCCAGCAGTGCGCGGTCGTCTAGCACAGATACGCAGTATTTT. The encoded protein is CASSARSSSTDTQYF.

This chain uses TRBV28 with TRBJ2-5; no reliable D call. This CDR3 is 13 amino acids long. Germline CDR1 MDHEN, CDR2 SYDVKM. Trimming took off 5 bases at V and 13 bases at J, with 20 bases between the two ends. The CDR3 region has the DNA TGTGCCAGCAGTCTGCAACTCTGGGCCGCCCGGTACTTC. It encodes CASSLQLWAARYF.

This clone was counted once. The CDR3 sequence: CASSLGHSETQYF. Here the CDR3 DNA reads TGTGCCAGCAGCTTGGGACACTCAGAGACCCAGTACTTC. The genes are TRBV5-8 and TRBJ2-5, with D hard to call. The CDR3 loop spans 13 amino acids. Germline V gene sequence: CDR1 SGHTS, CDR2 YDEGEE. V lost 0 bases and J 4 bases, leaving 7 bases between the germline ends. Using reference TRBV5-8 and TRBJ2-5 for the parts outside the CDR3, the full variable domain is EAGVTQSPTHLIKTRGQQATLRCSPISGHTSVYWYQQALGLGLQFLLWYDEGEERNRGNFPPRFSGRQFPNYSSELNVNALELEDSALYLCASSLGHSETQYFGPGTRLLVL.

The chain uses TRBV9 and TRBJ1-1; D perhaps matches TRBD1 (5 bases). The V and J ends lost 1 base and 2 bases respectively, with 12 bases between them. The CDR3 runs to 15 residues. Germline V gene lookup returns CDR1 SGDLS and CDR2 YYNGEE. The CDR3 region is CASSVQGSVNTEAFF. In DNA, the CDR3 is TGTGCCAGCAGCGTACAGGGATCGGTCAACACTGAAGCTTTCTTT.

This sequence joins TRBV12-5 and TRBJ2-3, with 12 nucleotides matching TRBD2. Germline loops: CDR1 LGHNT, CDR2 FRNRAP. This CDR3 spans 15 amino acids. V was clipped by 6 bases and J by 2 bases; unmatched bases: 3. The CDR3 region is CASGTSGGPTDTQYF. The CDR3 DNA reads as TGTGCTAGTGGAACTAGCGGGGGGCCCACAGATACGCAGTATTTT. Full variable domain (outside the CDR3, taken from reference TRBV12-5 and TRBJ2-3): DARVTQTPRHKVTEMGQEVTMRCQPILGHNTVFWYRQTMMQGLELLAYFRNRAPLDDSGMPKDRFSAEMPDATLATLKIQPSEPRDSAVYFCASGTSGGPTDTQYFGPGTRLTVL.

This chain links TRBV20-1 with TRBJ2-1, with a tentative D call TRBD2 (6 bases). Trimming shortened V by 8 bases and J by 5 bases, and 7 bases separated the two germline ends. CDR1 and CDR2 from the germline V gene are DFQATT and SNEGSKA (reference sequence). CDR3 length: 10 amino acids. CDR3 DNA sequence: TGCAGTTGCGGGGACAATGAGCAGTTCTTC. Translating it yields CSCGDNEQFF.

The V and J genes are TRBV7-3 and TRBJ2-2; 8 nucleotides align to TRBD2. The germline CDR1 and CDR2 sequences are SGHTA and FQGTGA. V lost 6 bases and J lost 0; bases outside the gene matches: 3. The CDR3 spans 15 residues. As DNA, the CDR3 is TGTGCCAGCAGTCTAGCGGGTGCGAACACCGGGGAGCTGTTTTTT. Translated: CASSLAGANTGELFF.

The genes are TRBV7-9 and TRBJ1-3; maybe TRBD1 (6 bases). The CDR3 has 15 amino acids. The ends were cut back, 5 bases at V and 5 bases at J, with 16 bases in the middle. CDR1 SEHNR and CDR2 FQNEAQ come from the germline V gene (reference sequence). The CDR3 region has the DNA TGTGCCAGCAGCACCGGTGGGGGGGCGCGAAACACCATATATTTT. The encoded protein is CASSTGGGARNTIYF.

This chain uses TRBV29-1 with TRBJ1-2; 7 bases line up with TRBD1. V lost 4 bases and J lost 2; bases outside the gene matches: 1. This CDR3 is built from 12 residues. CDR1 and CDR2 (germline): SQVTM, ANQGSEA. The chain's CDR3 is CSVVQGNYGYTF. CDR3 DNA: TGCAGCGTTGTACAGGGGAACTATGGCTACACCTTC.

The chain employs TRBV6-5 and TRBJ2-7; 7 nucleotides align to TRBD2. Germline-derived CDR1 and CDR2 are MNHEY and SVGAGI. This CDR3 is 14 amino acids long. With V trimmed by 2 bases and J by 3 bases, 4 bases remained unmatched. This CDR3 is CASSYVGTIYEQYF. The CDR3 nucleotides are TGTGCCAGCAGTTACGTGGGGACTATCTACGAGCAGTACTTC.

This chain uses TRBV7-9 with TRBJ1-1, with TRBD1 as a possible D gene (6 bases). Trimming pared 4 bases from V and 0 bases from J, leaving 15 bases between. Looked up from germline, CDR1 is SEHNR and CDR2 is FQNEAQ (reference sequence). CDR3 length: 16 residues. CDR3 nucleotides: TGTGCCAGCAGCTCACGACAGGCAGATATGAACACTGAAGCTTTCTTT. Translation: CASSSRQADMNTEAFF.

The V call is TRBV4-1, the J call TRBJ2-1; D might be TRBD2 (6 bases). From germline, CDR1 is MGHRA and CDR2 YSYEKL. This CDR3 region has 15 residues. Trimming stripped 0 bases from V and 6 bases from J, with 12 bases between. CDR3 nucleotide sequence: TGCGCCAGCAGCCAAGAAGGGGTCGGGGGCAATGAGCAGTTCTTC. It encodes CASSQEGVGGNEQFF.

This clone has only a few counts. J is TRBJ2-4 and V is TRBV29-1; D unclear. Trimming shortened V by 5 bases and J by 4 bases, and 6 bases separated the two germline ends. The germline gives CDR1 SQVTM, CDR2 ANQGSEA. This CDR3 comprises 11 residues. CDR3 nucleotide sequence: TGCAGCGTTCTGGAGAAAAACATTCAGTACTTC. This sequence encodes CSVLEKNIQYF.

With respect to this clone: This specimen includes other DNA sequences encoding the same CDR3. The CDR3 DNA sequence: TGTGCCAGCAGCTTAGGTCCCGGCACTGAAGCTTTCTTT. Residues: CASSLGPGTEAFF. The V gene is TRBV11-2, the J gene TRBJ1-1; D not resolved. Per germline, CDR1 SGHAT and CDR2 FQNNGV. CDR3 length: 13 residues. Trimming left V 1 base short and J 4 bases short, with 7 bases between. The variable domain in full, with the rest retrieved from reference TRBV11-2 and TRBJ1-1, is EAGVAQSPRYKIIEKRQSVAFWCNPISGHATLYWYQQILGQGPKLLIQFQNNGVVDDSQLPKDRFSAERLKGVDSTLKIQPAKLEDSAVYLCASSLGPGTEAFFGQGTRLTVV.

The rearrangement uses TRBV4-3 and TRBJ2-2; D perhaps matches TRBD2 (5 bases). Per germline, CDR1 LGHNA and CDR2 YSLEER. The CDR3 sequence is 12 residues long. Trimming took 8 bases from V and 3 from J, leaving 7 bases between them. The CDR3 bases are TGCGCCAGCGCGGGTTACACCGGGGAGCTGTTTTTT. Encoded protein: CASAGYTGELFF.

This chain uses TRBV6-6 with TRBJ1-2; tentatively, D is TRBD1 (6 bases). Trimming removed 6 bases at V and 4 bases at J, with 18 bases between. The length of the CDR3 is 15 residues. Germline V gene sequence: CDR1 MNHNY, CDR2 SVGAGI (reference sequence). The CDR3 loop is CASRLLPGHSYGYTF. The CDR3 DNA reads as TGTGCCAGCAGGCTGTTACCGGGACACAGCTATGGCTACACCTTC.

The chain joins TRBV19 to TRBJ2-7, with 10 nucleotides matching TRBD2. V was pared by 4 bases and J by 9 bases, with 15 bases of the junction left unmatched. Germline V CDR1 and CDR2: LNHDA, SQIVND (reference sequence). This CDR3 is built from 16 residues. The CDR3 bases are TGTGCCAGTAGTACGGCCCCTGGGACTAGCGACCCCCGGCAGTACTTC. Its translation: CASSTAPGTSDPRQYF.

The chain links TRBV4-1 to TRBJ2-1, with 9 bases lining up with TRBD1. The V gene end was trimmed by 3 bases and the J gene end by 5 bases; junction bases not matched to a gene: 5. Germline V gene lookup returns CDR1 MGHRA and CDR2 YSYEKL. The CDR3 is 15 amino acids. For the CDR3, the DNA is TGCGCCAGCAGCCACGGACAGGGGTATAACAATGAGCAGTTCTTC. It specifies CASSHGQGYNNEQFF.